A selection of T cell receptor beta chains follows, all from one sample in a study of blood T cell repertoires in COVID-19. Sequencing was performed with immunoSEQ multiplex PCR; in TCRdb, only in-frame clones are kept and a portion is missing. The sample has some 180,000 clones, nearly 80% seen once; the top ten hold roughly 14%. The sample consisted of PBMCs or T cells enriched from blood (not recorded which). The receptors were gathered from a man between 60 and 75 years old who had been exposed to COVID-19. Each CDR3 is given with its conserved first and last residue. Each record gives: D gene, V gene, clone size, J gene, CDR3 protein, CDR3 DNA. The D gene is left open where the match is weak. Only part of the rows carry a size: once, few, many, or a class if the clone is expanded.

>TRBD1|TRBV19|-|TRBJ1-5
CASSISSGGVQPQHF
TGTGCCAGTAGTATCTCATCAGGGGGCGTTCAGCCCCAGCATTTT
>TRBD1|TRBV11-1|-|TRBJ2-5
CASSLGQHQETQYF
TGTGCCAGCAGCTTGGGACAGCACCAAGAGACCCAGTACTTC
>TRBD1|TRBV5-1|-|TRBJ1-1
CASSSQGAAEAFF
TGCGCCAGCAGTTCGCAGGGGGCTGCTGAAGCTTTCTTT
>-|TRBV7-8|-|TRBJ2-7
CASSLGQASYEQYF
TGTGCCAGCAGCTTAGGGCAGGCGTCCTACGAGCAGTACTTC
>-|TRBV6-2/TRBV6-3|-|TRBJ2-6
CASSYSRGAGANVLTF
TGTGCCAGCAGTTACTCTCGTGGGGCGGGGGCCAACGTCCTGACTTTC
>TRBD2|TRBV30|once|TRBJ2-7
CAWTSGNYEQYF
TGTGCCTGGACTAGCGGTAACTACGAGCAGTACTTC
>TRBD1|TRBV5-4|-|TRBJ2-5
CASSLDRGSQETQYF
TGTGCCAGCAGCCTGGACAGGGGATCCCAAGAGACCCAGTACTTC
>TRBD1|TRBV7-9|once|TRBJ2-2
CASRGTGANTGELFF
TGTGCCAGCAGGGGGACAGGCGCGAACACCGGGGAGCTGTTTTTT
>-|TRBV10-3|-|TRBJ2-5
CAISQGRFQETQYF
TGTGCCATCAGCCAGGGGCGGTTTCAAGAGACCCAGTACTTC
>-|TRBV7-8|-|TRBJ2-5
CASSLDGLQETQYF
TGTGCCAGCAGCTTAGATGGGCTCCAAGAGACCCAGTACTTC
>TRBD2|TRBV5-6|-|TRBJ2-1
CASRPLGTSGRDDNEQFF
TGTGCCAGCAGACCGCTCGGGACTAGCGGGAGAGACGATAATGAGCAGTTCTTC
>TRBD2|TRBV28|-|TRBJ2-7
CASSAGAGRSSYEQYF
TGTGCCAGCAGTGCGGGAGCGGGAAGGAGCTCCTACGAGCAGTACTTC
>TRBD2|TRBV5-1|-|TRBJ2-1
CASTATSARSNEQFF
TGCGCCAGCACCGCTACTAGCGCGAGAAGCAATGAGCAGTTCTTC